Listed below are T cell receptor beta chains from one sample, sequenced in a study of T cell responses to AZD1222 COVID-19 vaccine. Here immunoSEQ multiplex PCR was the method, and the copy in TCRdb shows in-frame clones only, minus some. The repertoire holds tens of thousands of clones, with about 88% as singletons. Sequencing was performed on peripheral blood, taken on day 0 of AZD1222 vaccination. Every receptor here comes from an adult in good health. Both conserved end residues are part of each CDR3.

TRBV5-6	CASSLARQGSQPQHF
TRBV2	CASNPTGGGSPLHF
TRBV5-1	CASSGESYEQYF
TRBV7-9	CASFWGETEAFF
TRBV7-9	CASSLSGADGYTF
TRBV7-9	CASSRDGGTEAFF
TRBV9	CASSVDSESSYNSPLHF
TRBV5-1	CASSLVPTHTDTQYF
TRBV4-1	CASSPRGPGYNYGYTF
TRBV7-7	CASSSDRADTQYF
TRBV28	CASSLNDRQQYF
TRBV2	CASSFRTGGTEAFF
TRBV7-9	CASSKDKSNSPLHF
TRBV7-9	CASSLSVGQGLGYTF
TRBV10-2	CASSETKNRGLMNTEAFF
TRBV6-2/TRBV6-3	CASSRLGDFVNTEAFF
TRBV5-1	CASSLNGRGVRETQYF
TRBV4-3	CASSQDRGPGGNTIYF
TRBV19	CASTPLLWNYGYTF
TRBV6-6	CASKARTYEQYF
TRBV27	CASSLSPGLGELFF
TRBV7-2	CASSLALGTGDGYTF
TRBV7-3	CASSPSGGAGEQFF
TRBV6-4	CASSNGGDTQYF
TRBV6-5	CASSYDWRGYNEQFF
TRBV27	CASSPDRDYEQYF
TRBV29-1	CSGDQSNTEAFF
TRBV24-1	CATSDFGFGNEQFF
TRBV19	CASSINSGLTNEKLFF
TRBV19	CASSAQTGIPEKLFF
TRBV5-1	CASSPTGSHEQYF
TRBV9	CASSVGGIGTDTQYF
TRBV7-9	CASSSSWTGGTEAFF
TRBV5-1	CASSLNLDTSYEQYF
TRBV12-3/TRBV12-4	CASTGTRETQYF
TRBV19	CASTGERGRLPGNTIYF
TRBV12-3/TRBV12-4	CASTRQLDYGYTF
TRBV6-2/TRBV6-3	CASSYPGVYTEAFF
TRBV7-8	CASSYGTPAYNSPLHF
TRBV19	CASSILPSGASDTQYF
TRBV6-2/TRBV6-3	CASSAHSGGSTTPYEQYF